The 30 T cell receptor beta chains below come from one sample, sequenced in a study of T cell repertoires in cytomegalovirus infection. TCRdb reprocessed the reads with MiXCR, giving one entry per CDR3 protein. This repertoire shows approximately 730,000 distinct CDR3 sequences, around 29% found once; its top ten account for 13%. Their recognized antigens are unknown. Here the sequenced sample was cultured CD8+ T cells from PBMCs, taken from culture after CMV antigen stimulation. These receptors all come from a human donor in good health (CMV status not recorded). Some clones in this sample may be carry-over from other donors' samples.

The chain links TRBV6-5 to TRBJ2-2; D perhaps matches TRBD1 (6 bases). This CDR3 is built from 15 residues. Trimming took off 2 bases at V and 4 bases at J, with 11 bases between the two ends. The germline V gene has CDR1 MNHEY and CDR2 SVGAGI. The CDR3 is CASSYNRAGTGELFF. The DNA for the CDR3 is TGTGCCAGCAGTTACAACAGGGCGGGCACCGGGGAGCTGTTTTTT.

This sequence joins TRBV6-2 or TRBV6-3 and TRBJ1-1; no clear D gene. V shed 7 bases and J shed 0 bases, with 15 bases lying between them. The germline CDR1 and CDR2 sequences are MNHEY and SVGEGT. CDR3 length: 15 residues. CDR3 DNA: TGTGCCAGCACAAACATCGGTAACCTGAACACTGAAGCTTTCTTT. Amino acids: CASTNIGNLNTEAFF.

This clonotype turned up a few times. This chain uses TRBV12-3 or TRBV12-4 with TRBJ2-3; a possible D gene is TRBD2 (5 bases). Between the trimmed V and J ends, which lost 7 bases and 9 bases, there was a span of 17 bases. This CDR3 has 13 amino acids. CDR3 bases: TGTGCCAGCACCCCGACTCCGCCGGGAACGCAGTATTTT. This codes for CASTPTPPGTQYF.

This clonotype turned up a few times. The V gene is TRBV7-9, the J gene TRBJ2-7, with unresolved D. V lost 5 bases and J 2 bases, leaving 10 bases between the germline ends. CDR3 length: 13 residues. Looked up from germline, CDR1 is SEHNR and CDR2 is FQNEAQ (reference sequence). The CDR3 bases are TGTGCCAGCAGCCCCGGTCTTCCCTACGAGCAGTACGTC. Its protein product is CASSPGLPYEQYV.

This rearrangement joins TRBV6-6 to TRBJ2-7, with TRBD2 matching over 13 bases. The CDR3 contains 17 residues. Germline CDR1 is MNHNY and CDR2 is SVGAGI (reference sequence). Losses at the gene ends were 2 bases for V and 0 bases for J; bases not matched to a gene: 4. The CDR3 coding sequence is TGTGCCAGCAGTTACGGGACTAGCGGGGCTCACTCCTACGAGCAGTACGTC. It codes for CASSYGTSGAHSYEQYV.

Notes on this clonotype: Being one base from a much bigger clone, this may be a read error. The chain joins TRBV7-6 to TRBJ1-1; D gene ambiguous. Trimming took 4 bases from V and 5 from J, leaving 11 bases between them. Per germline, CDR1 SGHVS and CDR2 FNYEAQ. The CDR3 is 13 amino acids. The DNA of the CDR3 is TGTGCCAGCAGCTCTACAGAGAAAACTGAAGCTTTCTTT. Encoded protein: CASSSTEKTEAFF.

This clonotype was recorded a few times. The DNA for the CDR3 is TGTGCCAGCAGCTTAGAAGGGAGAGGCGAGCAGTACTTC. Encoded protein: CASSLEGRGEQYF. The chain employs TRBV7-9 and TRBJ2-7, with TRBD2 as a possible D gene (5 bases). Germline assignment: CDR1 SEHNR and CDR2 FQNEAQ (reference sequence). Trimming took off 1 base at V and 6 bases at J, with 10 bases between the two ends. The CDR3 is made up of 13 amino acids.

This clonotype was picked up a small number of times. The CDR3 here is CASSPGTGPYGYTF. The CDR3 nucleotides are TGCGCCAGCAGCCCCGGGACAGGTCCCTATGGCTACACCTTC. The chain carries TRBV4-3 and TRBJ1-2; 8 bases agree with TRBD1. In germline, CDR1 is LGHNA, CDR2 YSLEER. V gave up 4 bases and J gave up 4 bases; unmatched junction bases: 5. This CDR3 has 14 amino acids.

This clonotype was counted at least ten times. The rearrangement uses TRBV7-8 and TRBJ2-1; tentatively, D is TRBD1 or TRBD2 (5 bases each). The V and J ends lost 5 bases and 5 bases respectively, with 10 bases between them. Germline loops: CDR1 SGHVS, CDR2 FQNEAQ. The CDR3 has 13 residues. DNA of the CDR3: TGTGCCAGCAGCCCCGAGGGGAACAATGAGCAGTTCTTC. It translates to CASSPEGNNEQFF.

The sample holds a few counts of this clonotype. CDR3 sequence reads: CSAREGVMNTEAFF. The CDR3 DNA follows: TGCAGTGCTAGGGAGGGTGTGATGAACACTGAAGCTTTCTTT. The chain combines TRBV20-1 with TRBJ1-1, with D hard to call. The CDR3 is 14 amino acids. CDR1 and CDR2 from the germline V gene are DFQATT and SNEGSKA (reference sequence). Trimming took off 3 bases at V and 0 bases at J, with 11 bases between the two ends.

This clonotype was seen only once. As DNA, the CDR3 is TGTGCCAGCAGCTTGATACAGTACACTGAAGCTTTCTTT. Translated: CASSLIQYTEAFF. The J gene is TRBJ1-1, the V gene TRBV5-6, with D uncertain. The germline V gene encodes CDR1 SGHDT and CDR2 YYEEEE. The CDR3 spans 13 residues. Trimming removed 1 base at V and 3 bases at J, with 7 bases between.

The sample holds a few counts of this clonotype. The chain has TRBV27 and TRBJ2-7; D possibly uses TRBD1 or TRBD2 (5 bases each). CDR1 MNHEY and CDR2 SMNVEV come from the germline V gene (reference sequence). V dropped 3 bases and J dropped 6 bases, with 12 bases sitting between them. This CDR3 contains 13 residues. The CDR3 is CASSLGRSAEQYF. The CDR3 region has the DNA TGTGCCAGCAGTTTGGGACGCTCCGCCGAGCAGTACTTC.

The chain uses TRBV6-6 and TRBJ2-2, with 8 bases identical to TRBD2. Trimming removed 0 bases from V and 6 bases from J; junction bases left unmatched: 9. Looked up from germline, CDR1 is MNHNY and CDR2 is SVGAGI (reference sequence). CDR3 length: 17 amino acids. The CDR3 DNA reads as TGTGCCAGCAGTTACTCCGGGGGGGGGCCATTTGCCGGGGAGCTGTTTTTT. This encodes CASSYSGGGPFAGELFF.

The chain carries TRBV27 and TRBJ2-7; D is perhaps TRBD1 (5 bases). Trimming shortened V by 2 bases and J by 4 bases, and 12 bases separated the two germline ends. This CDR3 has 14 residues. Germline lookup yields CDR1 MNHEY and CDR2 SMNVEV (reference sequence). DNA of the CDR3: TGTGCCAGCAGTTTAGGGGCCTCCGGGTACGAGCAGTACGTC. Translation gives CASSLGASGYEQYV.

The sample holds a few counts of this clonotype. The CDR3 DNA follows: TGTGCCAGCAGTTTTCAGCTCGCGAACACCGGGGAGCTGTTTTTT. Translating gives CASSFQLANTGELFF. The J gene is TRBJ2-2, the V gene TRBV12-3 or TRBV12-4, with D uncertain. V was clipped by 3 bases and J by 0 bases, with 8 bases between them. The CDR3 runs to 15 residues.

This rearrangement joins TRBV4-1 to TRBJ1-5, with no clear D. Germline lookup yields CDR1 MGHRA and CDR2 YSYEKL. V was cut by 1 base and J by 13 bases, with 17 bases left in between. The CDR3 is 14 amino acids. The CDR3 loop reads CASSQAPGGPYQHF. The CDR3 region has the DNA TGCGCCAGCAGCCAAGCTCCAGGCGGCCCCTATCAGCATTTT.

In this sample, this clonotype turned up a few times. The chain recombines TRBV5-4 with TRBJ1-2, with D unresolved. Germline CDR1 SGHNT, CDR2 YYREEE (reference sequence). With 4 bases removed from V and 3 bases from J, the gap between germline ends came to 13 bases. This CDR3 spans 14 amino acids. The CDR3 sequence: CASSPPFLDYGYTF. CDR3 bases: TGTGCCAGCAGCCCGCCTTTTCTTGACTATGGCTACACCTTC.

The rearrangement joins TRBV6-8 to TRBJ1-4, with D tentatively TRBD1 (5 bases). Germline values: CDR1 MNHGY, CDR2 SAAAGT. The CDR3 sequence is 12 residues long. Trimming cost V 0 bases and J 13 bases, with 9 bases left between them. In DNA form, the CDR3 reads TGTGCCAGCAGTTACTCGGGGGACCCACTGTTTTTT. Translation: CASSYSGDPLFF.

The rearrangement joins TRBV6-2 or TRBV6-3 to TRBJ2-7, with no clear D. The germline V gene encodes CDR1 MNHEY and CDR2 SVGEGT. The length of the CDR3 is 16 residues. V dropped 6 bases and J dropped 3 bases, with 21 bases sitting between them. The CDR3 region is CASSPLGSGSGYEQYV. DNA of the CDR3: TGTGCCAGCAGCCCCCTCGGGTCCGGCTCAGGCTACGAGCAGTACGTC.

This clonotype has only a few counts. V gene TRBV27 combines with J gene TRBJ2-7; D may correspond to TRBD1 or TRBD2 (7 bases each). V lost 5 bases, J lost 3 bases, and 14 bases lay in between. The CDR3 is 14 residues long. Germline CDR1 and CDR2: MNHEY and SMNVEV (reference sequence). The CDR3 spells CASSPQGGVYEQYV. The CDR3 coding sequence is TGTGCCAGCAGTCCCCAGGGGGGGGTCTACGAGCAGTACGTC.

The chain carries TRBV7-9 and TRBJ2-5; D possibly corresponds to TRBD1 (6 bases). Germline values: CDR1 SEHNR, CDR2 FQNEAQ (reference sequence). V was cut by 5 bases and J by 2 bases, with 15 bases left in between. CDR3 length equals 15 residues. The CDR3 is CASSPGTTDQETQYF. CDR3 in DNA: TGTGCCAGCAGCCCCGGGACAACCGATCAAGAGACCCAGTACTTC.

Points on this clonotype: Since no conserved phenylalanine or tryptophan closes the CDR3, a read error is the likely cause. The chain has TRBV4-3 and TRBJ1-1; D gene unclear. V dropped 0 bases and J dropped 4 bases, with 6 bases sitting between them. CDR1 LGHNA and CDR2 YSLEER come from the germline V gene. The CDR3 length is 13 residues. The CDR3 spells CASSQDMVTEAFL. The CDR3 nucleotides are TGCGCCAGCAGCCAAGATATGGTCACTGAAGCTTTCTTA.

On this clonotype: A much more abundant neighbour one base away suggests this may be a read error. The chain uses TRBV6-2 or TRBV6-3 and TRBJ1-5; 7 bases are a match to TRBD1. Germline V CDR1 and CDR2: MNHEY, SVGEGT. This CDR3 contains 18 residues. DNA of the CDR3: TGTGTCAGCAGTGCGAGCTCACTCACCGGGACAGTCAATCAGCCCCAGCATTTT. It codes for CVSSASSLTGTVNQPQHF.

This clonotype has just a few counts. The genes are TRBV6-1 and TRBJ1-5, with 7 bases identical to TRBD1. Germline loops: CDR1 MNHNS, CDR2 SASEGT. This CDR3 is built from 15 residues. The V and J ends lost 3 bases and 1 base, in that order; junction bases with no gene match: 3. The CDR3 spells CASSDPQGSNQPQHF. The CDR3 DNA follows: TGTGCCAGCAGTGACCCACAGGGGAGCAATCAGCCCCAGCATTTT.

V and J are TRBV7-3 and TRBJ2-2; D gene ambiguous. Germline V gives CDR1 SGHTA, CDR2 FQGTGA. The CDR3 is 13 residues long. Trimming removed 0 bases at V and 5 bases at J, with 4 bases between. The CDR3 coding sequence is TGTGCCAGCAGCTTAACAACGACCGGGGAGCTGTTTTTT. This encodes CASSLTTTGELFF.

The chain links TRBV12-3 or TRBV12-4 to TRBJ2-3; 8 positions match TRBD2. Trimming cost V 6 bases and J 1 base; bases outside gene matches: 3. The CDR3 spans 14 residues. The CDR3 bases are TGTGCCAGCAGGGGGCGGGGGGGCACAGATACGCAGTATTTT. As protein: CASRGRGGTDTQYF.

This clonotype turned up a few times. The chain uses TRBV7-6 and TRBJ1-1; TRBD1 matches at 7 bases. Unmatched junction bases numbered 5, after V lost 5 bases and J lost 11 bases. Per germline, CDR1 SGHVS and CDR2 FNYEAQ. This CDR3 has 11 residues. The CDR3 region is CASSTTGVAFF. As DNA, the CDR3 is TGTGCCAGCAGCACAACAGGGGTGGCTTTCTTT. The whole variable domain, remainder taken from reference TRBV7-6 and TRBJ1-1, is GAGVSQSPRYKVTKRGQDVALRCDPISGHVSLYWYRQALGQGPEFLTYFNYEAQQDKSGLPNDRFSAERPEGSISTLTIQRTEQRDSAMYRCASSTTGVAFFGQGTRLTVV.

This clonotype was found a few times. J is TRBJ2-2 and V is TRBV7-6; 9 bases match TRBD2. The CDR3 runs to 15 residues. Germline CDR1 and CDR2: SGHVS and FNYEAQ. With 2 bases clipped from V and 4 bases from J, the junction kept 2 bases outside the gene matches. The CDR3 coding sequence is TGTGCCAGCAGCTTACAGCGGGGGGCCACCGGGGAGCTGTTTTTT. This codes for CASSLQRGATGELFF.

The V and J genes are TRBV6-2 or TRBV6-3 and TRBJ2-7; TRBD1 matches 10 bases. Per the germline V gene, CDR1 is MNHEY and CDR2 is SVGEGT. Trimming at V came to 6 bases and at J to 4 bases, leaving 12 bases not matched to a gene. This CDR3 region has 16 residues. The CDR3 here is CASSARDRGSRYEQYV. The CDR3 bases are TGTGCCAGCAGCGCAAGGGACAGGGGAAGCAGGTACGAGCAGTACGTC.

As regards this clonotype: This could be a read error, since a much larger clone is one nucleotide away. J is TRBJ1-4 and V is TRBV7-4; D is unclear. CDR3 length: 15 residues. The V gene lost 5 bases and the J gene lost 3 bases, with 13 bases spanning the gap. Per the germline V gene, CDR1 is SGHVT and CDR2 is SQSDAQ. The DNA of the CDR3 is TGTGCCAGCAGCACGGACGGATTCCCTAATGAAAAACTGTTTTTT. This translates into CASSTDGFPNEKLFF. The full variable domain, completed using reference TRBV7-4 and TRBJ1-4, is GAGVSQSPRYKVAKRGRDVALRCDSISGHVTLYWYRQTLGQGSEVLTYSQSDAQRDKSGRPSGRFSAERPERSVSTLKIQRTEQGDSAVYLCASSTDGFPNEKLFFGSGTQLSVL.